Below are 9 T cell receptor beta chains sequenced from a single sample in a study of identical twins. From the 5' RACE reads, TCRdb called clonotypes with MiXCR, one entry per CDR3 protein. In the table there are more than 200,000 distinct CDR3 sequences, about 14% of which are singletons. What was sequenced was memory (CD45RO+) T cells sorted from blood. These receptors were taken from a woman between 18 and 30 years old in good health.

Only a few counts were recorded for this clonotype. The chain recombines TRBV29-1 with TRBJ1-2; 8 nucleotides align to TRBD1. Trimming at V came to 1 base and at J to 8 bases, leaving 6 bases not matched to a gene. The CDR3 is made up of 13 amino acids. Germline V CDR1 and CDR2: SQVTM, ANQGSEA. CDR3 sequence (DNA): TGCAGCGTTGAAGGGAACAGGGGGGGAGGCTACACCTTC. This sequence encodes CSVEGNRGGGYTF.

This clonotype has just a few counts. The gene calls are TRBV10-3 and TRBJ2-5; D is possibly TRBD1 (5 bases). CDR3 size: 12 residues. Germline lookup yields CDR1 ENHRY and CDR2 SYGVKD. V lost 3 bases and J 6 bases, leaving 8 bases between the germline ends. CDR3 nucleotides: TGTGCCATCAGTGACAACAGGCAGACCCAGTACTTC. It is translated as CAISDNRQTQYF.

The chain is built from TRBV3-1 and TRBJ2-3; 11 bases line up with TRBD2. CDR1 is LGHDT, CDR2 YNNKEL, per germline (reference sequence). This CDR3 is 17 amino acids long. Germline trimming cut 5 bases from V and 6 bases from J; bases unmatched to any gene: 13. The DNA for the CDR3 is TGTGCCAGCAGCTTCACTAGCGGGGGCCCCATCTCGGATACGCAGTATTTT. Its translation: CASSFTSGGPISDTQYF.

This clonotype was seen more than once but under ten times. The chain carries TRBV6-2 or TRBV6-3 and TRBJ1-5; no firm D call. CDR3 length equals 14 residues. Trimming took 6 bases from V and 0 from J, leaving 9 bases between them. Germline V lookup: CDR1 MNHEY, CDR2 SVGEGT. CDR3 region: CASRLGLSNQPQHF. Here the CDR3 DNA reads TGTGCCAGCAGGCTTGGGCTTAGCAATCAGCCCCAGCATTTT.

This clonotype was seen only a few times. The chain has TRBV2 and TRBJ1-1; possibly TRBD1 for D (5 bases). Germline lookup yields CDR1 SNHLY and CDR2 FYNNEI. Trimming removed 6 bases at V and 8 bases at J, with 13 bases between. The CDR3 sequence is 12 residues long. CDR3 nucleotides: TGTGCCAGCAGGCGAACAGGTACAGAAGCTTTCTTT. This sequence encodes CASRRTGTEAFF.

The CDR3 is CSALTGAGTGELFF. CDR3 DNA sequence: TGCAGTGCTCTGACGGGGGCCGGGACCGGGGAGCTGTTTTTT. The chain carries TRBV20-1 and TRBJ2-2; D possibly matches TRBD1 or TRBD2 (6 bases each). The germline V gene has CDR1 DFQATT and CDR2 SNEGSKA (reference sequence). The CDR3 totals 14 residues. V lost 5 bases, J lost 5 bases, and 15 bases lay in between.

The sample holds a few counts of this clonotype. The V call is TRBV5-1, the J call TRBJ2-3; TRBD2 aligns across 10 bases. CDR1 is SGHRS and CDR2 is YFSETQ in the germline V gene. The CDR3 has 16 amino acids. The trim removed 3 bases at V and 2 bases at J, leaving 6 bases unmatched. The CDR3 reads CASSWIAGGNTDTQYF. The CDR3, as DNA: TGCGCCAGCAGCTGGATAGCGGGAGGTAACACAGATACGCAGTATTTT. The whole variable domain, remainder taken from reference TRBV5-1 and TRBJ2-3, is KAGVTQTPRYLIKTRGQQVTLSCSPISGHRSVSWYQQTPGQGLQFLFEYFSETQRNKGNFPGRFSGRQFSNSRSEMNVSTLELGDSALYLCASSWIAGGNTDTQYFGPGTRLTVL.

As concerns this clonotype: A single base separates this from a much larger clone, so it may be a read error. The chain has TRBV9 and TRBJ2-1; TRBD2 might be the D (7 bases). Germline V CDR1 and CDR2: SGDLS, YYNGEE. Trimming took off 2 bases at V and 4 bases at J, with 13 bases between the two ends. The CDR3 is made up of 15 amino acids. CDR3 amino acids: CASSVAGAPYNEQFF. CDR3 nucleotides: TGTGCCAGCAGCGTGGCGGGGGCCCCTTACAATGAGCAGTTCTTC.

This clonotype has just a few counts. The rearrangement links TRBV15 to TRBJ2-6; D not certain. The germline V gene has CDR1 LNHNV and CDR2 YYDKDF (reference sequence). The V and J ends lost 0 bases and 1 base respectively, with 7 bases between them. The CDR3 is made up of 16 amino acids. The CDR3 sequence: CATSRDLSSGANVLTF. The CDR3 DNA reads TGTGCCACCAGCAGAGATCTTTCTTCTGGGGCCAACGTCCTGACTTTC.